The TCR beta chain under discussion was sequenced for a study of shared clonotypes between healthy human individuals. The table lists this clone with a count of one. Assay used: immunoSEQ multiplex PCR; TCRdb lists only in-frame clones, some missing. The sample lists roughly 2,300,000 clones, less than 95% occurring once. V was pared by 3 bases and J by 2 bases, with 12 bases between. The CDR3 extends over 15 amino acids. The germline CDR1 and CDR2 sequences are SGHRS and YFSETQ. The clonotype was recovered from a man aged 18 to 35 in good health. Some clones in this sample may be carry-over from other donors' samples. Material for sequencing was naive CD4+ T cells from PBMCs. The subset is: CD45RA+ positively selected. This chain uses TRBV5-1 with TRBJ2-1, with a possible D match to TRBD2 (5 bases). CDR3 in DNA: TGCGCCAGCAGCTCCGAGGGCGGCACCTACAATGAGCAGTTCTTC. Translation gives CASSSEGGTYNEQFF.